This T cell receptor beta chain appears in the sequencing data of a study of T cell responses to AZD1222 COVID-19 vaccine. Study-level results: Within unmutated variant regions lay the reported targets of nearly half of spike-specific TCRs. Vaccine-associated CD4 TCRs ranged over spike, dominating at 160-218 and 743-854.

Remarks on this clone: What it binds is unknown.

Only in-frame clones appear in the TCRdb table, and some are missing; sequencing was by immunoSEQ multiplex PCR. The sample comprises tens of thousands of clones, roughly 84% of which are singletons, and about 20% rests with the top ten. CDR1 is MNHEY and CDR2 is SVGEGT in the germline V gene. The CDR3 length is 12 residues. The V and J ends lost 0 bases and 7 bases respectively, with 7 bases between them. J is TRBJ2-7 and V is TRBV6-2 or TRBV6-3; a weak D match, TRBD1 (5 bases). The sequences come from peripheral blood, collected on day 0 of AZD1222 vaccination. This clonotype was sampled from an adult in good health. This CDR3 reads CASSYSTAEQYV. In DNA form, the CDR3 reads TGTGCCAGCAGTTACTCGACAGCGGAGCAGTACGTC.